The clone carrying this T cell receptor (beta chain) was observed a handful of times. The sample originates from a study of blood T cell repertoires in COVID-19. Study summary: Sites across the United States, Italy and Spain contributed samples from acute and convalescent COVID-19. T cells, B-cell-depleted T cells, or PBMCs provided the cDNA or gDNA that served as material.

V shed 4 bases and J 2 bases; nucleotides not matched to a gene: 4. Germline V gene sequence: CDR1 KGHSH, CDR2 LQKENI. The CDR3 runs to 14 residues. Source study methods: Using reference gene primer amplification, nucleated cell counts were estimated. Method: immunoSEQ multiplex PCR; TCRdb's copy keeps in-frame clones and lacks some. V, J and clone size reflect that table, while D and trimming were determined from the DNA. The table shows 50,000 or so clones, with 80% to 90% occurring only once. The chain uses TRBV18 and TRBJ1-1, with TRBD1 matching 7 bases. The specimen sequenced was peripheral blood. This sequence was found in a man aged 50 or older with active COVID-19. The CDR3 sequence: CASSLGQPNTEAFF. Here the CDR3 DNA reads TGTGCCAGCTCACTGGGACAGCCTAACACTGAAGCTTTCTTT.